This entry is about one T cell receptor beta chain. This sample was taken from a study of T-cell reconstitution after alpha-beta-depleted transplantation in children. Molecular barcoding with unique molecular identifiers was used for the TCRbeta library. TCRdb re-analysed the PCR reads in MiXCR, keeping a single row per CDR3 protein. The sample shows some 500,000 distinct CDR3 sequences, about 31% of them seen only once. V gave up 0 bases and J gave up 6 bases, with 18 bases separating them. The CDR3 runs to 16 residues. Germline CDR1 and CDR2: SQVTM and ANQGSEA. This TCR derives from a human donor who donated a stem cell graft to a child with aplastic anemia. The chain is built from TRBV29-1 and TRBJ2-1, with D uncertain. Here the sequenced sample was PBMCs from the stem cell graft donor, taken from the stem cell graft. The CDR3, as DNA: TGCAGCGTTGAAGATCCGGCAGCCGGCCTTAGCAATGAGCAGTTCTTC. Protein sequence: CSVEDPAAGLSNEQFF.